This TCR beta chain is drawn from a study of T cells in Graves' hyperthyroidism and ophthalmopathy. Germline V gives CDR1 MNHNS, CDR2 SASEGT. The V segment lost 7 bases and the J segment 3 bases; nucleotides outside the gene matches: 19. This CDR3 region has 18 residues. Amplified TCR beta CDR3 regions derived from RNA transcripts. HTBI primers were the set used in a first-round RT-PCR of the TCR CDR3. TCRdb re-called the multiplex PCR reads with MiXCR, one entry per CDR3 protein. This table has around 660,000 distinct CDR3 sequences, nearly 45% appearing once. The gene calls are TRBV6-1 and TRBJ2-3; 7 bases agree with TRBD2. Sequences were obtained from peripheral blood or thyroid tissue (not recorded which). The clonotype was recovered from an adult man with Graves' disease, either hyperthyroidism or ophthalmopathy (not recorded which). This CDR3 is CASMAPHRRLSGTDTQYF. CDR3 bases: TGTGCCAGCATGGCCCCACACCGCCGGCTTAGCGGGACAGATACGCAGTATTTT.